Given below is one T cell receptor beta chain in context. Its target is not known. The donors were part of the validation cohort of 95 to 150 subjects. That cohort was separate from the first cohort, which comprised 666 subjects. The protocol was immunoSEQ multiplex PCR, while the TCRdb copy is restricted to in-frame clones and leaves out a portion. Of roughly 250,000 clones listed, 70% to 90% are singletons. These data come from a study of cytomegalovirus exposure and HLA in healthy donors. Study-wide results and caveats: That first-cohort TCR clusters tended to co-occur in the 95 to 150 validation repertoires was found in a later analysis. Accounts indicate the classifier identified cytomegalovirus status with strong specificity and sensitivity. Listed as cytomegalovirus-associated were roughly 180 TCR beta chains.

Trimming took 4 bases from V and 0 from J, leaving 9 bases between them. In germline, CDR1 is GTSNPN, CDR2 SVGIG (reference sequence). There are 14 residues in the CDR3. The chain is built from TRBV30 and TRBJ2-2; TRBD1 is a possible D gene (6 bases). Source material: PBMCs. The clonotype originates from a woman under 40 in good health and CMV-seropositive. The CDR3 sequence is CAWTRGANTGELFF. The CDR3 bases are TGTGCCTGGACCAGGGGCGCGAACACCGGGGAGCTGTTTTTT.